What follows are 7 T cell receptor beta chains derived from one specimen sequenced in a study of blood T cell repertoires in COVID-19. The protocol was immunoSEQ multiplex PCR, while the TCRdb copy is restricted to in-frame clones and leaves out a portion. This table holds tens of thousands of clones, 65% to 80% found once. Sequencing input: peripheral blood. All receptors derive from a human donor in a cohort sampled during active COVID-19.

The chain employs TRBV3-1 (or the pseudogene TRBV3-2) and TRBJ2-3, with D perhaps TRBD2 (6 bases). Trimming pared 0 bases from V and 4 bases from J, leaving 20 bases between. Germline assignment: CDR1 LGHDT and CDR2 YNNKEL (reference sequence). The CDR3 is 18 residues long. In DNA form, the CDR3 reads TGTGCCAGCAGCCAAGATTTTGGCGGGAAGGACGGCCCAGATACGCAGTATTTT. It encodes CASSQDFGGKDGPDTQYF.

This chain links TRBV11-2 with TRBJ2-7; 8 positions agree with TRBD1. Germline V gene data show CDR1 as SGHAT and CDR2 as FQNNGV. CDR3 length: 15 amino acids. With V trimmed by 5 bases and J by 0 bases, 6 bases remained unmatched. The CDR3 is CASSQGASSSYEQYF. CDR3 DNA sequence: TGTGCCAGCAGCCAGGGGGCCTCTAGCTCCTACGAGCAGTACTTC.

The rearrangement joins TRBV18 to TRBJ1-1; possibly TRBD1 for D (5 bases). Germline V gene sequence: CDR1 KGHSH, CDR2 LQKENI. The length of the CDR3 is 14 residues. Trimming cost V 1 base and J 2 bases, with 8 bases left between them. The CDR3 nucleotides read TGTGCCAGCTCACCACTCCAGGGAAACACTGAAGCTTTCTTT. It encodes CASSPLQGNTEAFF.

This rearrangement joins TRBV6-2 or TRBV6-3 to TRBJ1-6; the match to TRBD1 covers 8 bases. Looked up from germline, CDR1 is MNHEY and CDR2 is SVGEGT. Losses at the gene ends were 3 bases for V and 10 bases for J; bases not matched to a gene: 8. The CDR3 runs 15 residues. CDR3 protein: CASSYGQGLRSPLHF. DNA for the CDR3: TGTGCCAGCAGTTATGGACAGGGTCTTCGCTCACCCCTCCACTTT.

This clone was found a few times. The J gene is TRBJ2-7, the V gene TRBV16; D is uncertain. Germline CDR1 KGHSY, CDR2 FQNENV. Trimming shortened V by 3 bases and J by 1 base, and 4 bases separated the two germline ends. The CDR3 has 12 residues. The CDR3 sequence: CASSQQSYEQYF. CDR3 bases: TGTGCCAGCAGCCAGCAGTCCTACGAGCAGTACTTC. Full variable domain (missing parts from reference TRBV16 and TRBJ2-7): GEEVAQTPKHLVRGEGQKAKLYCAPIKGHSYVFWYQQVLKNEFKFLISFQNENVFDETGMPKERFSAKCLPNSPCSLEIQATKLEDSAVYFCASSQQSYEQYFGPGTRLTVT.

V is TRBV5-1 and J is TRBJ1-1; 8 bases match TRBD1. V was clipped by 4 bases and J by 2 bases; unmatched bases: 10. Germline CDR1 is SGHRS and CDR2 is YFSETQ. The length of the CDR3 is 16 residues. CDR3 DNA: TGCGCCAGCAGCCCCTCCTTAGGACAGGGAAACACTGAAGCTTTCTTT. Its translation is CASSPSLGQGNTEAFF.

J is TRBJ2-1 and V is TRBV4-1; 7 bases fit TRBD2. The V segment lost 2 bases and the J segment 10 bases; nucleotides outside the gene matches: 8. The CDR3 totals 14 residues. CDR1 and CDR2 from the germline V gene are MGHRA and YSYEKL. The CDR3 coding sequence is TGCGCCAGCAGCCAACCCCTGGGGGAGGGGGAGCAGTTCTTC. Translated: CASSQPLGEGEQFF.